A selection of T cell receptor beta chains follows, all from one sample in a study of T cells expressing NK-cell markers. Following a re-call of the 5' RACE reads, TCRdb has one entry per CDR3 protein and lacks DNA. This sample lists fewer than 400,000 distinct CDR3 sequences; its ten largest clones have over 4%. Sequencing was performed on blood T cells: a sorted CD56 or NKG2C T cell subset, CD4+ or CD8+ T cells, or bulk PBMC T cells (not recorded which). The source is a man aged 18-75 years in good health. CDR3s include the opening cysteine and the closing phenylalanine or tryptophan. The order of the fields is V gene, J gene, CDR3 protein.

V: TRBV5-6
J: TRBJ1-2
CDR3: CASSLGLGFGNYGYTF

V: TRBV10-2
J: TRBJ2-7
CDR3: CASSTGYEQYF

V: TRBV20-1
J: TRBJ2-2
CDR3: CSARDNGPRTGELFF

V: TRBV3-1
J: TRBJ2-3
CDR3: CASSQEPSGAARDTQYF

V: TRBV7-6
J: TRBJ1-6
CDR3: CASSLSRGANSPLHF

V: TRBV9
J: TRBJ2-2
CDR3: CASSVEGGGPGELFF

V: TRBV7-2
J: TRBJ2-3
CDR3: CASSPGRGAADTQYF

V: TRBV14
J: TRBJ2-1
CDR3: CASSQDYHGNEQFF

V: TRBV5-6
J: TRBJ2-5
CDR3: CASSLGRWTAEYRPQYF

V: TRBV19
J: TRBJ2-7
CDR3: CASSANDRGEQYF

V: TRBV6-5
J: TRBJ2-1
CDR3: CASSRKRDRDSPNEQFF

V: TRBV7-6
J: TRBJ2-3
CDR3: CASSYSPGRTSTDTQYF

V: TRBV7-2
J: TRBJ2-1
CDR3: CASSLIASGSKNEQFF

V: TRBV18
J: TRBJ2-3
CDR3: CASSPPSGLSTDTQYF

V: TRBV2
J: TRBJ2-7
CDR3: CASSEAREGEQYF

V: TRBV20-1
J: TRBJ2-7
CDR3: CSALIAGGLPSYEQYF

V: TRBV19
J: TRBJ2-7
CDR3: CASTDRPSGEQYF

V: TRBV20-1
J: TRBJ2-7
CDR3: CSSTGGPYEQYF

V: TRBV10-3
J: TRBJ2-7
CDR3: CAISESVRTDTYEQYF

V: TRBV5-4
J: TRBJ1-4
CDR3: CASSFRTGGNEKLFF

V: TRBV5-1
J: TRBJ1-2
CDR3: CASSLGWMGGDYGYTF

V: TRBV27
J: TRBJ2-7
CDR3: CASSFNTGPEQYF

V: TRBV4-2
J: TRBJ2-5
CDR3: CASSQDFVKQETQYF

V: TRBV5-6
J: TRBJ2-7
CDR3: CASSLRQGVLNEQYF

V: TRBV5-6
J: TRBJ1-1
CDR3: CASSFYGTEAFF

V: TRBV7-8
J: TRBJ1-3
CDR3: CASSLHRGSGNTIYF

V: TRBV20-1
J: TRBJ2-5
CDR3: CSASGVASGYYETQYF

V: TRBV18
J: TRBJ2-3
CDR3: CASSPPLAGADTQYF

V: TRBV11-2
J: TRBJ1-1
CDR3: CASRSSRGVNTEAFF

V: TRBV3-1
J: TRBJ2-2
CDR3: CASSLGGAGRKLFF

V: TRBV12-3/TRBV12-4
J: TRBJ1-6
CDR3: CASRPGQGLVWSPLHF